This is a list of T cell receptor beta chains from one sample in a study of blood T cell repertoires in COVID-19. Generated by immunoSEQ multiplex PCR, the TCRdb table keeps only in-frame clones and is missing some. This repertoire shows under 250,000 clones, roughly 85% found once; its top ten account for 9.1%. Sequenced: PBMCs or T cells enriched from blood (not recorded which). Receptors originate from a woman aged 45-60 years with acute COVID-19. The CDR3 runs from the conserved cysteine through the conserved F or W. A D gene is named only where the DNA matches it firmly. Rows may omit the clone size; those that give it use once, few, many or a size class.

D gene	clone size	J gene	V gene	CDR3 protein	CDR3 DNA
TRBD1	NA	TRBJ1-3	TRBV2	CASREPGGFGNTIYF	TGTGCCAGCAGGGAACCAGGGGGCTTTGGAAACACCATATATTTT
TRBD2	NA	TRBJ2-1	TRBV7-3	CASSLREGEQFF	TGTGCCAGCAGCTTAAGGGAGGGTGAGCAGTTCTTC
NA	NA	TRBJ2-5	TRBV28	CASSLYQGQGPRRTQYF	TGTGCCAGCAGTTTGTATCAGGGGCAGGGGCCGCGAAGGACCCAGTACTTC
NA	NA	TRBJ2-1	TRBV7-8	CASSWTYRPLSYNEQFF	TGTGCCAGCAGCTGGACTTATAGACCCTTAAGCTACAATGAGCAGTTCTTC
NA	NA	TRBJ1-2	TRBV4-2	CASSLQSPAGTNYGYTF	TGTGCCAGCAGCCTCCAAAGTCCAGCAGGGACTAACTATGGCTACACCTTC
TRBD2	NA	TRBJ2-5	TRBV4-3	CASSQSTAGQETQYF	TGCGCCAGCAGCCAATCCACAGCGGGGCAAGAGACCCAGTACTTC
TRBD1	NA	TRBJ1-4	TRBV6-2/TRBV6-3	CASSQGANEKLFF	TGTGCCAGCAGTCAGGGGGCTAATGAAAAACTGTTTTTT
NA	NA	TRBJ1-1	TRBV5-6	CASSLSGEAFF	TGTGCCAGCAGCTTGTCCGGTGAAGCTTTCTTT
TRBD2	NA	TRBJ2-2	TRBV10-3	CAISEPRAGGTGELFF	TGTGCCATCAGTGAGCCTCGGGCGGGAGGGACCGGGGAGCTGTTTTTT
NA	NA	TRBJ1-2	TRBV29-1	CSVDATGSGYTF	TGCAGCGTTGACGCCACAGGATCGGGCTACACCTTC
TRBD1	NA	TRBJ1-1	TRBV30	CAWSSTGGPTEAFF	TGTGCCTGGAGTTCGACAGGGGGTCCTACTGAAGCTTTCTTT
NA	NA	TRBJ1-5	TRBV21-1	CASRYRQGRQPQHF	TGTGCCAGCAGATATAGGCAGGGTAGGCAGCCCCAGCATTTT
NA	NA	TRBJ1-1	TRBV10-1	CASRSVNTEAFF	TGCGCCAGCAGATCAGTGAACACTGAAGCTTTCTTT
TRBD1	NA	TRBJ2-5	TRBV5-1	CASSPGQGARETQYF	TGCGCCAGCAGCCCCGGACAGGGGGCACGGGAGACCCAGTACTTC
NA	NA	TRBJ2-5	TRBV12-3/TRBV12-4	CASTPRGRETQYF	TGTGCCAGCACCCCAAGGGGTCGGGAGACCCAGTACTTC
NA	NA	TRBJ1-4	TRBV27	CASSVVQGGGEKLFF	TGTGCCAGCAGTGTTGTACAGGGAGGGGGTGAAAAACTGTTTTTT
NA	NA	TRBJ2-7	TRBV30	CAWKGTGQTYEQYF	TGTGCCTGGAAGGGGACCGGACAGACCTACGAGCAGTACTTC
TRBD1	NA	TRBJ1-1	TRBV5-5	CASSLEGQGTFDYTEAFF	TGTGCCAGCAGCTTGGAGGGACAGGGGACGTTCGATTACACTGAAGCTTTCTTT
NA	once	TRBJ1-1	TRBV16	CASSQSRGPNTEAFF	TGTGCCAGCAGCCAATCGCGTGGGCCTAACACTGAAGCTTTCTTT
NA	few	TRBJ1-6	TRBV27	CASSFLQQDSPLHF	TGTGCCAGCAGTTTCCTCCAGCAGGATTCACCCCTCCACTTT
NA	NA	TRBJ1-4	TRBV3-1/TRBV3-2	CASSQDTPGGGRTNEKLFF	TGTGCCAGCAGCCAAGATACGCCGGGCGGGGGAAGAACTAATGAAAAACTGTTTTTT
NA	NA	TRBJ1-1	TRBV18	CASSPPVPQAHEAFF	TGTGCCAGCTCACCACCGGTACCCCAGGCCCATGAAGCTTTCTTT
NA	NA	TRBJ2-2	TRBV2	CASRFQGRNTGELFF	TGTGCCAGCAGATTCCAGGGGCGAAACACCGGGGAGCTGTTTTTT
TRBD1	NA	TRBJ2-2	TRBV5-1	CASSWGQENTGELFF	TGCGCCAGCAGCTGGGGACAGGAAAACACCGGGGAGCTGTTTTTT
NA	NA	TRBJ1-1	TRBV5-8	CASSLGGRPFTEAFF	TGTGCCAGCAGCTTGGGGGGGAGGCCCTTCACTGAAGCTTTCTTT